The 23 T cell receptor beta chains below were found in one sample sequenced in a study of blood T cell repertoires in COVID-19. Repertoires were generated with immunoSEQ multiplex PCR, while TCRdb's copy carries only in-frame clones and drops some. The top ten hold 4.9% of the sample, which has some 190,000 clones, roughly 81% seen once. Sequenced sample: peripheral blood. The receptors come from a woman older than 75 with acute or convalescent COVID-19.

This clone was seen just once. This chain links TRBV6-6 with TRBJ2-7; possibly TRBD2 for D (5 bases). Deletions cut 2 bases from V and 0 bases from J, with 8 bases between. This CDR3 comprises 14 residues. The germline V gene has CDR1 MNHNY and CDR2 SVGAGI (reference sequence). The CDR3 sequence: CASSYEGSSYEQYF. In DNA form, the CDR3 reads TGTGCCAGCAGTTACGAAGGGAGCTCCTACGAGCAGTACTTC.

The chain uses TRBV3-1 (or the pseudogene TRBV3-2) and TRBJ2-3; 12 bases are a match to TRBD2. This CDR3 comprises 17 residues. Unmatched junction bases numbered 7, after V lost 1 base and J lost 5 bases. Germline V gives CDR1 LGHDT, CDR2 YNNKEL (reference sequence). The CDR3 protein is CASSQGLTSGSGDTQYF. The DNA for the CDR3 is TGTGCCAGCAGCCAAGGCTTGACTAGCGGGAGTGGAGATACGCAGTATTTT.

The sample holds one count of this clone. The chain carries TRBV6-1 and TRBJ1-2; weak D call: TRBD1 (5 bases). This CDR3 region has 15 residues. The germline gives CDR1 MNHNS, CDR2 SASEGT. With 3 bases removed from V and 0 bases from J, the gap between germline ends came to 11 bases. CDR3 sequence: CASSELTAANYGYTF. CDR3 in DNA: TGTGCCAGCAGTGAGCTGACAGCCGCTAACTATGGCTACACCTTC.

This clone came up once. The chain uses TRBV7-2 and TRBJ1-3, with 9 bases identical to TRBD1. This CDR3 spans 18 amino acids. Trimming at V came to 2 bases and at J to 3 bases, leaving 11 bases not matched to a gene. In germline, CDR1 is SGHTA, CDR2 FQGNSA. The CDR3 nucleotides are TGTGCCAGCAGCTTAAGTTCCACAGGGGGCGCTTATGGAAACACCATATATTTT. Amino acids: CASSLSSTGGAYGNTIYF.

This chain links TRBV3-1 (or the pseudogene TRBV3-2) with TRBJ2-3; possible D gene TRBD2, 5 bases. CDR3 size: 16 residues. Between the trimmed V and J ends, which lost 2 bases and 9 bases, there was a span of 21 bases. CDR1 is LGHDT, CDR2 YNNKEL, per germline (reference sequence). The CDR3 DNA reads as TGTGCCAGCAGCCAACATCCCCCCATAGAGGGTCACACGCAGTATTTT. The encoded protein is CASSQHPPIEGHTQYF.

The J gene is TRBJ1-1, the V gene TRBV11-2; D is possibly TRBD1 (5 bases). This CDR3 region has 15 residues. V lost 1 base and J 3 bases, leaving 12 bases between the germline ends. Germline V CDR1 and CDR2: SGHAT, FQNNGV. CDR3 amino acids: CASSLGRGRDTEAFF. The CDR3 DNA sequence: TGTGCCAGCAGCTTAGGAAGGGGCAGGGACACTGAAGCTTTCTTT.

J is TRBJ1-1 and V is TRBV5-1; TRBD1 aligns across 10 bases. V lost 0 bases and J lost 1; bases outside the gene matches: 0. This CDR3 region has 15 residues. Germline-derived CDR1 and CDR2 are SGHRS and YFSETQ. In DNA, the CDR3 is TGCGCCAGCAGCTTGGGGGACAGGGGGAACACTGAAGCTTTCTTT. Translating gives CASSLGDRGNTEAFF.

The CDR3 is CASSPLSGSTDTQYF. The CDR3 DNA sequence: TGTGCCAGCAGCCCACTTAGCGGGAGCACAGATACGCAGTATTTT. This rearrangement joins TRBV5-6 to TRBJ2-3; the match to TRBD2 covers 7 bases. The V gene's germline CDR1 is SGHDT and CDR2 YYEEEE. J lost 0 bases, V lost 4 bases, and 5 bases had no gene match. CDR3 length: 15 amino acids.

V is TRBV18 and J is TRBJ2-1; D remains ambiguous. Germline loops: CDR1 KGHSH, CDR2 LQKENI. The CDR3 extends over 15 amino acids. V lost 0 bases to trimming and J lost 0 bases, with 6 bases between them. CDR3 nucleotide sequence: TGTGCCAGCTCACCACCTTCAGGCTCCTACAATGAGCAGTTCTTC. Its translation: CASSPPSGSYNEQFF. Together with reference TRBV18 and TRBJ2-1, the CDR3 gives the full variable domain: NAGVMQNPRHLVRRRGQEARLRCSPMKGHSHVYWYRQLPEEGLKFMVYLQKENIIDESGMPKERFSAEFPKEGPSILRIQQVVRGDSAAYFCASSPPSGSYNEQFFGPGTRLTVL.

The rearrangement uses TRBV11-2 and TRBJ1-5, with a tentative D call TRBD1 (6 bases). Per germline, CDR1 SGHAT and CDR2 FQNNGV. Deletions cut 2 bases from V and 2 bases from J, with 10 bases between. The CDR3 is 15 amino acids. The CDR3 spells CASSLQDSRNQPQHF. CDR3 DNA: TGTGCCAGCAGCTTACAGGACAGCCGCAATCAGCCCCAGCATTTT.

This chain joins TRBV5-4 and TRBJ2-1, with 9 bases lining up with TRBD2. Germline trimming cut 4 bases from V and 1 base from J; bases unmatched to any gene: 6. This CDR3 is 16 amino acids long. The germline V gene has CDR1 SGHNT and CDR2 YYREEE (reference sequence). CDR3 region: CASSDVSGGSYNEQFF. For the CDR3, the DNA is TGTGCCAGCAGCGACGTTAGCGGGGGTTCCTACAATGAGCAGTTCTTC.

The V and J genes are TRBV18 and TRBJ2-7; D might be TRBD2 (6 bases). Per the germline V gene, CDR1 is KGHSH and CDR2 is LQKENI. The V end lost 4 bases, the J end lost 2 bases, and 6 bases lay between the germline ends. The CDR3 is 12 residues long. The CDR3, as DNA: TGTGCCAGCTCACGACTAGCCTACGAGCAGTACTTC. It encodes CASSRLAYEQYF.

The CDR3 region has the DNA TGTGCCAGCAGCCCCAGTGGAGGGACCTGGAACACTGAAGCTTTCTTT. Translated: CASSPSGGTWNTEAFF. The chain uses TRBV9 and TRBJ1-1, with D perhaps TRBD1 (5 bases). Trimming cost V 4 bases and J 1 base, with 17 bases left between them. In germline, CDR1 is SGDLS, CDR2 YYNGEE. The CDR3 totals 16 residues.

This clone was recorded once. The V call is TRBV18, the J call TRBJ2-5; maybe TRBD1 (6 bases). The CDR3 is made up of 15 amino acids. From germline, CDR1 is KGHSH and CDR2 LQKENI. V was trimmed by 2 bases and J by 4 bases, leaving 14 bases between them. The CDR3: CASSPVGQYLETQYF. For the CDR3, the DNA is TGTGCCAGCTCACCAGTTGGACAGTACCTAGAGACCCAGTACTTC.

This chain connects TRBV7-2 to TRBJ2-7; the match to TRBD2 covers 9 bases. The ends lost 4 bases at V and 1 base at J; junction bases unmatched: 5. The CDR3 has 15 amino acids. CDR1 is SGHTA, CDR2 FQGNSA, per germline. CDR3 coding DNA: TGTGCCAGCAGCTCGGGGCTAGCGGGGTCCTACGAGCAGTACTTC. It yields the protein CASSSGLAGSYEQYF.

This clone was detected only once. The chain joins TRBV18 to TRBJ2-3; 7 bases line up with TRBD2. V trimming: 4 bases; J trimming: 1 base; junction bases outside the gene matches: 2. Looked up from germline, CDR1 is KGHSH and CDR2 is LQKENI. The CDR3 is made up of 14 amino acids. The CDR3 loop reads CASSRGLGTDTQYF. For the CDR3, the DNA is TGTGCCAGCTCACGCGGACTAGGCACAGATACGCAGTATTTT.

The chain recombines TRBV5-5 with TRBJ1-2; 7 nucleotides match TRBD1. This CDR3 region has 14 residues. V lost 5 bases and J lost 5; bases outside the gene matches: 9. The V gene's germline CDR1 is SGHKS and CDR2 YYEKEE (reference sequence). The DNA for the CDR3 is TGTGCCAGCAGGTTTCAGGGACAGAGTTATGGCTACACCTTC. Protein: CASRFQGQSYGYTF.

The chain employs TRBV28 and TRBJ2-7; 7 bases align to TRBD1. Germline values: CDR1 MDHEN, CDR2 SYDVKM. V lost 6 bases and J lost 5; bases outside the gene matches: 13. The CDR3 spans 15 residues. CDR3 region: CASSTPGTVHNEQYF. CDR3 in DNA: TGTGCCAGCAGCACCCCTGGGACAGTTCATAACGAGCAGTACTTC. The full variable domain, with the rest looked up from reference TRBV28 and TRBJ2-7, is DVKVTQSSRYLVKRTGEKVFLECVQDMDHENMFWYRQDPGLGLRLIYFSYDVKMKEKGDIPEGYSVSREKKERFSLILESASTNQTSMYLCASSTPGTVHNEQYFGPGTRLTVT.

The rearrangement uses TRBV5-5 and TRBJ2-1; D perhaps matches TRBD1 (5 bases). The CDR3 runs 14 residues. Germline lookup yields CDR1 SGHKS and CDR2 YYEKEE (reference sequence). Trimming removed 1 base from V and 4 bases from J, with 9 bases in between. The CDR3 is CASSLIRVYNEQFF. As DNA, the CDR3 is TGTGCCAGCAGCTTGATCAGGGTTTACAATGAGCAGTTCTTC. Full variable domain (rest looked up from reference TRBV5-5 and TRBJ2-1): DAGVTQSPTHLIKTRGQQVTLRCSPISGHKSVSWYQQVLGQGPQFIFQYYEKEERGRGNFPDRFSARQFPNYSSELNVNALLLGDSALYLCASSLIRVYNEQFFGPGTRLTVL.

This clone was recorded once. The chain couples TRBV25-1 to TRBJ2-2, with TRBD2 matching 7 bases. Germline V gene sequence: CDR1 MGHDK, CDR2 SYGVNS. The CDR3 runs 16 residues. The V and J ends lost 8 bases and 4 bases, in that order; junction bases with no gene match: 13. The CDR3 DNA reads as TGTGCCAGCGCGCCATGGGAGGGCAAGAGCACCGGGGAGCTGTTTTTT. Its translation: CASAPWEGKSTGELFF.

The chain employs TRBV10-3 and TRBJ1-5; no firm D call. Germline V gene lookup returns CDR1 ENHRY and CDR2 SYGVKD. The CDR3 covers 14 residues. Trimming took 0 bases from V and 5 from J, leaving 8 bases between them. The CDR3 here is CAISESMADQPQHF. In nucleotides, the CDR3 is TGTGCCATCAGTGAGTCGATGGCGGATCAGCCCCAGCATTTT.

CDR3 nucleotide sequence: TGTGCCACCAGTGATTCGGGACAGGGGTCAGATACGCAGTATTTT. As protein: CATSDSGQGSDTQYF. The rearrangement uses TRBV24-1 and TRBJ2-3; 10 bases map to TRBD1. The V and J ends lost 2 bases and 4 bases, in that order; junction bases with no gene match: 2. The CDR3 totals 15 residues. Germline assignment: CDR1 KGHDR and CDR2 SFDVKD.

CDR3 sequence (DNA): TGTGCCAGCAGTTACTCTTGGGCAGGGGCGAACACTGAAGCTTTCTTT. It yields the protein CASSYSWAGANTEAFF. The rearrangement links TRBV6-5 to TRBJ1-1, with D possibly being TRBD1 (6 bases). In germline, CDR1 is MNHEY, CDR2 SVGAGI. The CDR3 length is 16 residues. Trimming left V 0 bases short and J 1 base short, with 12 bases between.